This T cell receptor (beta chain) was sequenced in a study of T-cell memory formation after mild COVID-19. Overall study results and limits: The authors left the SARS-CoV-2 specificity of second-wave clones peaking on day 37 unconfirmed. The main location of contracting CD4+ clones was CM and EM, and that of contracting CD8+ clones was EMRA.

Trimming removed 3 bases at V and 2 bases at J, with 4 bases between. The CDR3 runs 12 residues. The germline CDR1 and CDR2 sequences are SGHTA and FQGNSA. Notes on this clonotype: Its antigen is as yet unknown.

5'RACE, which relied on constant-segment primers, yielded TCR alpha and TCR beta cDNA libraries carrying sample barcodes and UMIs. From the 5' RACE reads, TCRdb called clonotypes with MiXCR, one entry per CDR3 protein. Of 340,000 or so distinct CDR3 sequences in the sample, approximately 13% were seen once. The sample consisted of PBMCs or a T cell subset sorted from them (not recorded which). The receptor's source is a young man who had mild COVID-19 (a few samples of this study predate the infection). Cell type and time point are not known. The genes are TRBV7-2 and TRBJ1-2; D not resolved. CDR3 bases: TGTGCCAGCAGCTTTAGAAACTATGGCTACACCTTC. Its protein is CASSFRNYGYTF.